Presented here are 14 T cell receptor beta chains from one specimen sequenced in a study of naive and memory T cell subsets. An equimolar mix of two oligonucleotides served as the beta constant-region primer for TRBC1 and TRBC2. TCRdb re-analysed the UMI-ligation and nested PCR reads in MiXCR, keeping a single row per CDR3 protein. The sample lists tens of thousands of distinct CDR3 sequences; 7% were seen once. Input material: central memory CD4+ T cells from blood. The receptors derive from a human donor in good health.

The chain links TRBV28 to TRBJ2-7; D is uncertain. CDR3 length equals 12 residues. Germline CDR1 is MDHEN and CDR2 is SYDVKM. The V and J ends lost 2 bases and 4 bases respectively, with 6 bases between them. The CDR3 DNA reads as TGTGCCAGCAGTTTAATTCTGTACGAGCAGTACTTC. It encodes CASSLILYEQYF.

There are a few counts of this clonotype. The chain uses TRBV5-5 and TRBJ2-3; D remains ambiguous. This CDR3 is 13 amino acids long. In germline, CDR1 is SGHKS, CDR2 YYEKEE (reference sequence). V was cut by 0 bases and J by 3 bases, with 5 bases left in between. The DNA of the CDR3 is TGTGCCAGCAGCTTGGATCGAACAGATACGCAGTATTTT. This encodes CASSLDRTDTQYF. Looking up the rest from reference TRBV5-5 and TRBJ2-3 gives the full variable domain: DAGVTQSPTHLIKTRGQQVTLRCSPISGHKSVSWYQQVLGQGPQFIFQYYEKEERGRGNFPDRFSARQFPNYSSELNVNALLLGDSALYLCASSLDRTDTQYFGPGTRLTVL.

The rearrangement joins TRBV6-2 or TRBV6-3 to TRBJ2-1; 9 bases fit TRBD1. Germline CDR1 reads MNHEY; CDR2 reads SVGEGT. V shed 2 bases and J 4 bases; nucleotides not matched to a gene: 9. The CDR3 totals 17 residues. The chain's CDR3 is CASSYPEDRGLYNEQFF. Written as DNA, the CDR3 is TGTGCCAGCAGTTACCCCGAGGACAGGGGTTTATACAATGAGCAGTTCTTC.

The chain recombines TRBV7-2 with TRBJ2-3, with a weak D call TRBD1 (5 bases). Deletions cut 1 base from V and 5 bases from J, with 19 bases between. This CDR3 is 17 amino acids long. Looked up from germline, CDR1 is SGHTA and CDR2 is FQGNSA. CDR3 sequence reads: CASSLGGGARGIDTQYF. The CDR3 nucleotides are TGTGCCAGCAGCTTAGGGGGCGGAGCTAGAGGCATAGATACGCAGTATTTT.

In this sample, this clonotype turned up a few times. The rearrangement links TRBV18 to TRBJ1-5; 7 bases align to TRBD1. Per germline, CDR1 KGHSH and CDR2 LQKENI. This CDR3 is built from 17 residues. Unmatched junction bases numbered 10, after V lost 5 bases and J lost 0 bases. CDR3 in amino acids: CASSRTGPQYSNQPQHF. The CDR3 DNA is TGTGCCAGCTCAAGGACAGGCCCTCAGTATAGCAATCAGCCCCAGCATTTT. Looking up the rest from reference TRBV18 and TRBJ1-5 gives the full variable domain: NAGVMQNPRHLVRRRGQEARLRCSPMKGHSHVYWYRQLPEEGLKFMVYLQKENIIDESGMPKERFSAEFPKEGPSILRIQQVVRGDSAAYFCASSRTGPQYSNQPQHFGDGTRLSIL.

This clonotype was picked up many times. The genes are TRBV7-8 and TRBJ1-1; D gene unclear. CDR1 SGHVS and CDR2 FQNEAQ come from the germline V gene. The CDR3 consists of 15 residues. The V end was cut by 5 bases, the J end by 0 bases, with 13 bases between. The CDR3 DNA sequence: TGTGCCAGCAGCCCCGGACGAGAGTTGAACACTGAAGCTTTCTTT. Its protein product is CASSPGRELNTEAFF. The full variable domain, its missing parts supplied by reference TRBV7-8 and TRBJ1-1, is GAGVSQSPRYKVAKRGQDVALRCDPISGHVSLFWYQQALGQGPEFLTYFQNEAQLDKSGLPSDRFFAERPEGSVSTLKIQRTQQEDSAVYLCASSPGRELNTEAFFGQGTRLTVV.

A few counts support this clonotype. The chain carries TRBV28 and TRBJ2-4; no firm D call. CDR3 size: 17 residues. Per germline, CDR1 MDHEN and CDR2 SYDVKM. V lost 5 bases and J lost 0, with 17 bases in between. CDR3 amino acids: CASSEKGRSKAKNIQYF. CDR3 nucleotides: TGTGCCAGCAGTGAAAAAGGACGGAGTAAAGCCAAAAACATTCAGTACTTC. Full variable domain (remainder filled in from reference TRBV28 and TRBJ2-4): DVKVTQSSRYLVKRTGEKVFLECVQDMDHENMFWYRQDPGLGLRLIYFSYDVKMKEKGDIPEGYSVSREKKERFSLILESASTNQTSMYLCASSEKGRSKAKNIQYFGAGTRLSVL.

In its sample, this clonotype was seen a few times. V and J are TRBV27 and TRBJ2-1; 8 bases align to TRBD2. The CDR3 is 17 amino acids. J gave up 6 bases and V 2 bases, and 12 bases lay outside the gene matches. The germline CDR1 and CDR2 sequences are MNHEY and SMNVEV (reference sequence). The CDR3, as DNA: TGTGCCAGCAGTTTACCGGGCGACGGGGGGGCCGTCAATGAGCAGTTCTTC. Protein: CASSLPGDGGAVNEQFF.

The V gene is TRBV7-9, the J gene TRBJ2-1; 8 bases map to TRBD1. The V gene end was trimmed by 1 base and the J gene end by 7 bases; junction bases not matched to a gene: 6. The CDR3 has 15 amino acids. From germline, CDR1 is SEHNR and CDR2 FQNEAQ (reference sequence). The CDR3 sequence: CASSLGGGQVNEQFF. The CDR3 nucleotides read TGTGCCAGCAGCTTAGGTGGGGGACAGGTAAATGAGCAGTTCTTC.

This clonotype appeared many times. The V call is TRBV28, the J call TRBJ2-7; D gene uncertain. V was pared by 5 bases and J by 3 bases, with 14 bases between. The CDR3 contains 14 residues. Germline assignment: CDR1 MDHEN and CDR2 SYDVKM. CDR3: CASSPHTFHYEQYF. As DNA, the CDR3 is TGTGCCAGCAGTCCTCACACCTTCCACTACGAGCAGTACTTC. Full variable domain (outside the CDR3, taken from reference TRBV28 and TRBJ2-7): DVKVTQSSRYLVKRTGEKVFLECVQDMDHENMFWYRQDPGLGLRLIYFSYDVKMKEKGDIPEGYSVSREKKERFSLILESASTNQTSMYLCASSPHTFHYEQYFGPGTRLTVT.

With regard to this clonotype: A much larger clone lies one base from this, so it may be a read error. This chain links TRBV11-2 with TRBJ1-1; D unresolved. The V and J ends lost 7 bases and 0 bases respectively, with 15 bases between them. The CDR3 runs to 15 residues. Germline CDR1 is SGHAT and CDR2 is FQNNGV. The CDR3 loop is CASNSLVRLNTEAFF. The CDR3 nucleotides are TGTGCCAGCAACTCCTTAGTCCGGCTGAACACTGAAGCTTTCTTT.

This clonotype was found many times. This chain connects TRBV18 to TRBJ1-1; D gene ambiguous. The CDR3 extends over 14 amino acids. V was trimmed by 4 bases and J by 3 bases, leaving 12 bases between them. Germline CDR1 KGHSH, CDR2 LQKENI. This CDR3 reads CASSRWGMDTEAFF. The CDR3 bases are TGTGCCAGCTCACGCTGGGGTATGGACACTGAAGCTTTCTTT.

This clonotype appeared a few times. V gene TRBV10-3 combines with J gene TRBJ1-1, with D possibly TRBD1 on 5 matching bases. CDR3 length: 13 residues. V lost 6 bases and J lost 3, with 11 bases in between. Germline assignment: CDR1 ENHRY and CDR2 SYGVKD. CDR3 DNA: TGTGCCATCAGGCAACGGGGGGACACTGAAGCTTTCTTT. Translated: CAIRQRGDTEAFF.

Many counts were recorded for this clonotype. The chain joins TRBV6-6 to TRBJ1-2; the D is unclear. Trimming cost V 7 bases and J 2 bases, with 14 bases left between them. This CDR3 is built from 14 residues. Germline CDR1 reads MNHNY; CDR2 reads SVGAGI (reference sequence). CDR3 region: CASTPRETNYGYTF. CDR3 in DNA: TGTGCCAGCACCCCAAGGGAGACAAACTATGGCTACACCTTC.